These 2 T cell receptor beta chains originate from one sample sequenced in a study of a mutant IDH1 vaccine in newly diagnosed glioma. Stated time point: baseline, week 1 (first vaccination visit). Treatment of the sample: pre-vaccination baseline after standard-of-care therapy. Measured with immunoSEQ multiplex PCR; TCRdb has only the in-frame clones, and not every one. This table has about 50,000 clones, 86% appearing once. The sequences come from PBMCs, collected from a glioma patient treated with radiotherapy, temozolomide or both. These receptor sequences come from a man in his forties with glioma.

This chain links TRBV5-8 with TRBJ2-7; D is unclear. The V and J ends lost 0 bases and 0 bases respectively, with 1 base between them. The CDR3 spans 12 residues. In germline, CDR1 is SGHTS, CDR2 YDEGEE. This CDR3 is CASSLASYEQYF. Here the CDR3 DNA reads TGTGCCAGCAGCTTGGCCTCCTACGAGCAGTACTTC.

The chain carries TRBV5-4 and TRBJ2-5; 9 bases map to TRBD2. The CDR3 length is 15 residues. CDR1 is SGHNT and CDR2 is YYREEE in the germline V gene (reference sequence). V gave up 3 bases and J gave up 5 bases; unmatched junction bases: 8. CDR3 coding DNA: TGTGCCAGCAGCTCCGGGGGCGGGGGGGCGGAGACCCAGTACTTC. It codes for CASSSGGGGAETQYF.